The 20 T cell receptor beta chains below all came from one sample that was sequenced in a study of cytomegalovirus exposure and HLA in healthy donors. Generated by immunoSEQ multiplex PCR, the TCRdb table keeps only in-frame clones and is missing some. The repertoire holds tens of thousands of clones, with 89% as singletons. Sequencing input: PBMCs. Every receptor here comes from a woman aged 18-30 years in good health and CMV-seronegative.

The V call is TRBV10-3, the J call TRBJ1-5, with TRBD1 identical over 8 bases. Germline CDR1 ENHRY, CDR2 SYGVKD. Germline trimming cut 7 bases from V and 6 bases from J; bases unmatched to any gene: 8. The CDR3 sequence is 14 residues long. The CDR3 loop reads CAITASGGGQPQHF. The CDR3 nucleotides are TGTGCCATCACAGCGTCAGGGGGCGGTCAGCCCCAGCATTTT.

V and J are TRBV28 and TRBJ2-5; 7 bases map to TRBD1. Germline V gives CDR1 MDHEN, CDR2 SYDVKM. V lost 3 bases, J lost 1 base, and 5 bases stayed unmatched. There are 15 residues in the CDR3. CDR3 bases: TGTGCCAGCAGTTTCGCAGGGGGTAGCCAAGAGACCCAGTACTTC. This encodes CASSFAGGSQETQYF. The full variable domain, rest sourced from reference TRBV28 and TRBJ2-5, is DVKVTQSSRYLVKRTGEKVFLECVQDMDHENMFWYRQDPGLGLRLIYFSYDVKMKEKGDIPEGYSVSREKKERFSLILESASTNQTSMYLCASSFAGGSQETQYFGPGTRLLVL.

The genes are TRBV11-2 and TRBJ2-3; 9 bases are shared with TRBD2. The CDR3 loop spans 18 amino acids. The germline gives CDR1 SGHAT, CDR2 FQNNGV. With 3 bases clipped from V and 3 bases from J, the junction kept 13 bases outside the gene matches. This CDR3 is CASSFQVAGAPMTDTQYF. In DNA form, the CDR3 reads TGTGCCAGCAGCTTCCAGGTAGCGGGGGCTCCGATGACAGATACGCAGTATTTT.

The rearrangement uses TRBV11-2 and TRBJ2-1; 14 nucleotides align to TRBD2. CDR1 and CDR2 (germline): SGHAT, FQNNGV. The V and J ends lost 6 bases and 16 bases, in that order; junction bases with no gene match: 11. The CDR3 runs to 14 residues. CDR3 sequence: CASSAGLAGAVEFF. DNA of the CDR3: TGTGCCAGCAGTGCGGGACTAGCGGGGGCCGTCGAATTCTTC.

The chain has TRBV10-3 and TRBJ1-2; 8 nucleotides align to TRBD1. The germline CDR1 and CDR2 sequences are ENHRY and SYGVKD. Trimming at V came to 8 bases and at J to 3 bases, leaving 14 bases not matched to a gene. CDR3 length equals 16 residues. For the CDR3, the DNA is TGTGCCATCCGCGGACAGGGTTCTGCTCTTGACTATGGCTACACCTTC. The encoded protein is CAIRGQGSALDYGYTF.

The chain joins TRBV2 to TRBJ2-5; 7 nucleotides line up with TRBD2. CDR3 length equals 14 residues. CDR1 and CDR2 (germline): SNHLY, FYNNEI. V lost 5 bases and J lost 4; bases outside the gene matches: 7. CDR3 protein: CASSQLLARETQYF. The CDR3 coding sequence is TGTGCCAGCAGTCAATTACTAGCGCGAGAGACCCAGTACTTC.

This chain joins TRBV28 and TRBJ1-1; D unresolved. The CDR3 sequence is 14 residues long. Per the germline V gene, CDR1 is MDHEN and CDR2 is SYDVKM. Deletions cut 7 bases from V and 4 bases from J, with 16 bases between. The CDR3 DNA reads TGTGCCAGCACTTTTCTTACTCTAGGCACTGAAGCTTTCTTT. It yields the protein CASTFLTLGTEAFF.

V gene TRBV15 combines with J gene TRBJ2-1; TRBD1 is a possible D gene (5 bases). V was pared by 5 bases and J by 4 bases, with 15 bases between. The CDR3 totals 15 residues. Germline assignment: CDR1 LNHNV and CDR2 YYDKDF (reference sequence). The CDR3 DNA reads TGTGCCACCAGCGCTACAAGGACAACATACAATGAGCAGTTCTTC. It specifies CATSATRTTYNEQFF.

This clone was recorded once. The J gene is TRBJ2-3, the V gene TRBV5-8, with TRBD1 matching over 9 bases. V was clipped by 4 bases and J by 4 bases; unmatched bases: 7. The CDR3 contains 15 residues. Germline V lookup: CDR1 SGHTS, CDR2 YDEGEE. In nucleotides, the CDR3 is TGTGCCAGCAGCCGAATGGGACAGGGCGCAGATACGCAGTATTTT. Its translation: CASSRMGQGADTQYF.

The chain is built from TRBV7-6 and TRBJ2-5; 7 bases line up with TRBD2. V gave up 1 base and J gave up 5 bases; unmatched junction bases: 10. The V gene's germline CDR1 is SGHVS and CDR2 FNYEAQ. The length of the CDR3 is 16 residues. The CDR3 loop reads CASSLEVGEGRETQYF. The DNA of the CDR3 is TGTGCCAGCAGCTTAGAGGTGGGGGAGGGCAGGGAGACCCAGTACTTC.

The gene calls are TRBV5-1 and TRBJ1-1, with D perhaps TRBD1 (6 bases). V was clipped by 4 bases and J by 0 bases, with 10 bases between them. CDR3 size: 14 residues. CDR1 is SGHRS, CDR2 YFSETQ, per germline. The CDR3 DNA sequence: TGCGCCAGCAGCCCCAGGGGAATGAACACTGAAGCTTTCTTT. It codes for CASSPRGMNTEAFF.

The rearrangement uses TRBV2 and TRBJ1-3, with TRBD1 identical over 7 bases. Germline CDR1 and CDR2: SNHLY and FYNNEI. Trimming removed 3 bases from V and 2 bases from J; junction bases left unmatched: 7. The CDR3 is 16 residues long. CDR3 bases: TGTGCCAGCAGTGACTGGTCGCAGGGGGCTGGAAACACCATATATTTT. Its translation is CASSDWSQGAGNTIYF.

The chain recombines TRBV11-3 with TRBJ2-3; TRBD1 aligns across 8 bases. The junction had 8 bases not matched to a gene; V was cut back by 4 bases and J by 2 bases. This CDR3 has 16 amino acids. Germline V gives CDR1 SGHNT, CDR2 YENEEA. CDR3 residues: CASSSRGTGFTDTQYF. In DNA, the CDR3 is TGTGCCAGCAGCTCCAGGGGGACAGGTTTCACAGATACGCAGTATTTT.

Only one count was recorded for this clone. The chain recombines TRBV6-6 with TRBJ1-4, with D perhaps matching TRBD1 (5 bases). CDR1 and CDR2 from the germline V gene are MNHNY and SVGAGI (reference sequence). This CDR3 comprises 14 residues. The ends were cut back, 5 bases at V and 2 bases at J, with 9 bases in the middle. The CDR3, as DNA: TGTGCCAGCAGTCAGGGTGCGACTAATGAAAAACTGTTTTTT. Translating it yields CASSQGATNEKLFF.

The V and J genes are TRBV9 and TRBJ2-3; TRBD1 matches at 11 bases. This CDR3 is built from 16 residues. Germline CDR1 SGDLS, CDR2 YYNGEE. The trim removed 3 bases at V and 3 bases at J, leaving 6 bases unmatched. CDR3 DNA: TGTGCCAGCAGCGGGGGGACAGGGGGTGTTACAGATACGCAGTATTTT. Residues: CASSGGTGGVTDTQYF. The complete variable domain, with remaining parts taken from reference TRBV9 and TRBJ2-3, reads DSGVTQTPKHLITATGQRVTLRCSPRSGDLSVYWYQQSLDQGLQFLIQYYNGEERAKGNILERFSAQQFPDLHSELNLSSLELGDSALYFCASSGGTGGVTDTQYFGPGTRLTVL.

The chain is built from TRBV6-5 and TRBJ2-2; perhaps TRBD1 as D (7 bases). CDR1 MNHEY and CDR2 SVGAGI come from the germline V gene. The CDR3 contains 14 residues. The germline V and J ends were trimmed by 10 bases and 5 bases, with 17 bases remaining between them. The DNA for the CDR3 is TGTGCCACCGAGACGACAGGGAGGACCGGGGAGCTGTTTTTT. Its protein product is CATETTGRTGELFF.

CDR3 in amino acids: CASRVTGGWGYTF. Here the CDR3 DNA reads TGTGCCAGCAGGGTTACAGGGGGTTGGGGCTACACCTTC. This sequence joins TRBV28 and TRBJ1-2; 8 bases align to TRBD1. The CDR3 spans 13 residues. V shed 6 bases, J shed 8 bases, and the junction held 8 bases outside the gene matches. Per the germline V gene, CDR1 is MDHEN and CDR2 is SYDVKM.

This clone has more than one count but fewer than ten. The chain recombines TRBV9 with TRBJ1-2; 9 nucleotides align to TRBD1. The length of the CDR3 is 21 residues. CDR1 and CDR2 (germline): SGDLS, YYNGEE. The ends lost 0 bases at V and 6 bases at J; junction bases unmatched: 24. The CDR3 DNA follows: TGTGCCAGCAGCGTAGGGGGACAGGGAGTATTAAATCGTGATCGACGCGATGGCTACACCTTC. Protein sequence: CASSVGGQGVLNRDRRDGYTF.

The V and J genes are TRBV18 and TRBJ1-6, with TRBD1 matching 9 bases. The germline CDR1 and CDR2 sequences are KGHSH and LQKENI. The CDR3 contains 14 residues. Losses at the gene ends were 3 bases for V and 9 bases for J; bases not matched to a gene: 3. CDR3: CASSPGQGVSPLHF. CDR3 coding DNA: TGTGCCAGCTCACCGGGACAGGGAGTTTCACCCCTCCACTTT.

The chain links TRBV11-3 to TRBJ2-7; 11 bases are shared with TRBD2. Per the germline V gene, CDR1 is SGHNT and CDR2 is YENEEA. The CDR3 runs 14 residues. The ends lost 5 bases at V and 3 bases at J; junction bases unmatched: 3. The CDR3 coding sequence is TGTGCCAGCAGCATAGCGGGGGGGCACTACGAGCAGTACTTC. Its protein is CASSIAGGHYEQYF.